This T cell receptor (beta chain) was identified in a study of T cell repertoires in cytomegalovirus infection. The CDR3 covers 14 residues. CDR1 and CDR2 (germline): SGHVS, FNYEAQ. V gave up 5 bases and J gave up 7 bases, with 15 bases separating them. Comments on this clonotype: What it binds is not known.

Each CDR3 protein is one row after TCRdb ran MiXCR on the reads. The table shows tens of thousands of distinct CDR3 sequences, with around 20% occurring only once. The rearrangement joins TRBV7-6 to TRBJ2-1; D is perhaps TRBD1 or TRBD2 (6 bases each). Sequenced material: CD8+ T cells from cultured PBMCs, taken from culture after CMV antigen stimulation. The TCR originated in a human donor in good health (CMV status not recorded). Some clones in this sample may be carry-over from other donors' samples. The CDR3 is CASSRRAGANEQFF. CDR3 sequence (DNA): TGTGCCAGCAGCCGGAGGGCAGGGGCAAATGAGCAGTTCTTC. The entire variable domain, with the rest obtained from reference TRBV7-6 and TRBJ2-1, is as follows: GAGVSQSPRYKVTKRGQDVALRCDPISGHVSLYWYRQALGQGPEFLTYFNYEAQQDKSGLPNDRFSAERPEGSISTLTIQRTEQRDSAMYRCASSRRAGANEQFFGPGTRLTVL.